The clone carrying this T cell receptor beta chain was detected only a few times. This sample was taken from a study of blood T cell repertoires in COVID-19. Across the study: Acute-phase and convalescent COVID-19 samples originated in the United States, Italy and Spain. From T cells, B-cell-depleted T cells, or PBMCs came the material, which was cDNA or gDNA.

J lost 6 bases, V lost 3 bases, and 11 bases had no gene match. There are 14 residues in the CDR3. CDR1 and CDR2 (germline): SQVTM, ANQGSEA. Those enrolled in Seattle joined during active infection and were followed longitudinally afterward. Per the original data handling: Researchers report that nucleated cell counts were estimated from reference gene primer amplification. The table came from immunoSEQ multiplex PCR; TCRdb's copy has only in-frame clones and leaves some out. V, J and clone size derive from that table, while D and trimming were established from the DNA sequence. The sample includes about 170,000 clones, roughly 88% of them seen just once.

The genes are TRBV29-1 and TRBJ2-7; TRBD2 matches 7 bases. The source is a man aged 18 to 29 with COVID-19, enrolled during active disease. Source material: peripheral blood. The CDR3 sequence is CSVEWASSGTEQYF. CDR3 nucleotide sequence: TGCAGCGTTGAGTGGGCTTCGAGCGGGACCGAGCAGTACTTC.